One and the same sample provided the 31 T cell receptor beta chains below, sequenced in a study of T-cell reconstitution after alpha-beta-depleted transplantation in children. The TCRbeta library incorporated unique molecular identifiers. TCRdb processed the PCR reads anew with MiXCR; each CDR3 protein has one entry. This table has about a million distinct CDR3 sequences, around 30% appearing once. The sample in question was PBMCs, mostly from graft donor cells, obtained 360 days after TCRalphabeta/CD19-depleted stem cell transplant. The receptor source for this set is a boy in the first two years of life who had a stem cell transplant for SCID, so the T cells may come from the graft donor.

J is TRBJ2-6 and V is TRBV28; weak D call: TRBD1 (5 bases). This CDR3 is 16 amino acids long. The V end lost 4 bases, the J end lost 0 bases, and 10 bases lay between the germline ends. CDR1 and CDR2 (germline): MDHEN, SYDVKM. The CDR3 here is CASSSWQGSGANVLTF. As DNA, the CDR3 is TGTGCCAGCAGTTCGTGGCAGGGCTCTGGGGCCAACGTCCTGACTTTC.

The rearrangement uses TRBV7-8 and TRBJ2-7; D not resolved. Germline values: CDR1 SGHVS, CDR2 FQNEAQ. Trimming cost V 5 bases and J 4 bases, with 9 bases left between them. There are 12 residues in the CDR3. CDR3 protein: CASSVGRYEQYF. CDR3 DNA sequence: TGTGCCAGCAGCGTTGGCCGTTACGAGCAGTACTTC.

This clonotype was detected only a few times. The V and J genes are TRBV20-1 and TRBJ2-2, with D possibly being TRBD1 or TRBD2 (5 bases each). CDR3 size: 15 residues. Germline V gene lookup returns CDR1 DFQATT and CDR2 SNEGSKA (reference sequence). Trimming stripped 2 bases from V and 0 bases from J, with 10 bases between. Here the CDR3 reads CSARRDVSNTGELFF. The CDR3 region has the DNA TGCAGTGCTAGACGGGACGTATCGAACACCGGGGAGCTGTTTTTT.

This clonotype was counted only a few times. The CDR3 protein is CAISPVGTGGTRVLTF. The CDR3, as DNA: TGTGCCATCAGTCCTGTTGGGACAGGGGGTACGAGGGTCCTGACTTTC. The V and J genes are TRBV10-3 and TRBJ2-6; the match to TRBD1 covers 11 bases. CDR3 length: 16 amino acids. Looked up from germline, CDR1 is ENHRY and CDR2 is SYGVKD. The V and J ends lost 5 bases and 13 bases, in that order; junction bases with no gene match: 13.

The chain carries TRBV20-1 and TRBJ2-7; D ambiguous. V lost 6 bases, J lost 2 bases, and 17 bases lay in between. The CDR3 is made up of 14 amino acids. Germline V gene sequence: CDR1 DFQATT, CDR2 SNEGSKA (reference sequence). The DNA for the CDR3 is TGCAGTGCCCCACTCCGGGCACAGACCTACGAGCAGTACTTC. Its translation: CSAPLRAQTYEQYF.

This rearrangement joins TRBV20-1 to TRBJ1-1, with D hard to call. The V end lost 0 bases, the J end lost 1 base, and 12 bases lay between the germline ends. CDR3 length equals 15 residues. Germline CDR1 is DFQATT and CDR2 is SNEGSKA (reference sequence). The CDR3 nucleotides are TGCAGTGCTAGAGATCGACGCAGAGGGAACACTGAAGCTTTCTTT. Protein: CSARDRRRGNTEAFF.

The J gene is TRBJ2-3, the V gene TRBV29-1; 9 nucleotides line up with TRBD2. The CDR3 sequence is 14 residues long. The germline V gene encodes CDR1 SQVTM and CDR2 ANQGSEA. V trimming: 6 bases; J trimming: 4 bases; junction bases outside the gene matches: 8. The CDR3 DNA reads as TGCAGCGTCGAGCGGGGGGCCCCCGCAGATACGCAGTATTTT. It specifies CSVERGAPADTQYF.

The chain joins TRBV10-3 to TRBJ1-6, with 7 bases aligning to TRBD1. The V segment lost 1 base and the J segment 7 bases; nucleotides outside the gene matches: 1. In germline, CDR1 is ENHRY, CDR2 SYGVKD. CDR3 length: 14 amino acids. The CDR3 nucleotides are TGTGCCATCAGTGAGTTACAGGGGAATTCACCCCTCCACTTT. Protein product: CAISELQGNSPLHF.

This clonotype was counted a few times. This chain uses TRBV7-7 with TRBJ2-5; D possibly corresponds to TRBD2 (6 bases). The ends were cut back, 5 bases at V and 7 bases at J, with 26 bases in the middle. The CDR3 is 17 residues long. Germline CDR1 is SSHAT and CDR2 is FNYEAQ (reference sequence). The chain's CDR3 is CASSVLTSGVGVRTQYF. CDR3 coding DNA: TGTGCCAGCAGCGTGCTCACTTCGGGGGTCGGTGTGAGGACCCAGTACTTC. Together with reference TRBV7-7 and TRBJ2-5, the CDR3 gives the full variable domain: GAGVSQSPRYKVTKRGQDVTLRCDPISSHATLYWYQQALGQGPEFLTYFNYEAQPDKSGLPSDRFSAERPEGSISTLTIQRTEQRDSAMYRCASSVLTSGVGVRTQYFGPGTRLLVL.

The chain has TRBV12-3 or TRBV12-4 and TRBJ2-2; D is unclear. V dropped 2 bases and J dropped 3 bases, with 16 bases sitting between them. This CDR3 has 17 amino acids. CDR3 nucleotide sequence: TGTGCCAGCAGTTTAAAGCCAGGTGGGCTGTACACCGGGGAGCTGTTTTTT. Translation gives CASSLKPGGLYTGELFF.

The rearrangement links TRBV4-3 to TRBJ2-1; D possibly corresponds to TRBD2 (6 bases). Trimming cost V 4 bases and J 9 bases, with 22 bases left between them. Germline V gives CDR1 LGHNA, CDR2 YSLEER. The CDR3 loop spans 16 amino acids. CDR3: CASSLSRGGVWVEQFF. CDR3 nucleotides: TGCGCCAGCAGCCTCTCGAGAGGCGGGGTTTGGGTTGAGCAGTTCTTC.

This rearrangement joins TRBV20-1 to TRBJ1-2; D uncertain. The germline V gene has CDR1 DFQATT and CDR2 SNEGSKA (reference sequence). The CDR3 runs 13 residues. V gave up 3 bases and J gave up 5 bases, with 13 bases separating them. CDR3 in DNA: TGCAGTGCTAGTCAAAGGGAGGGTTATGGCTACACCTTC. This translates into CSASQREGYGYTF.

The table lists this clonotype with a few counts. The CDR3 region is CASSQGGTGTSTDTQYF. In nucleotides, the CDR3 is TGCGCCAGCAGCCAAGGGGGGACAGGGACTAGCACAGATACGCAGTATTTT. The V gene is TRBV4-3, the J gene TRBJ2-3, with 9 bases fitting TRBD1. The CDR3 extends over 17 amino acids. The germline gives CDR1 LGHNA, CDR2 YSLEER. V lost 1 base and J lost 0; bases outside the gene matches: 5.

This clonotype was detected a few times. The J gene is TRBJ1-1, the V gene TRBV19; TRBD1 aligns across 8 bases. The CDR3 is 15 residues long. J gave up 1 base and V 7 bases, and 8 bases lay outside the gene matches. CDR1 and CDR2 (germline): LNHDA, SQIVND (reference sequence). CDR3 sequence: CASTRTGYRNTEAFF. The CDR3 DNA sequence: TGTGCCAGTACCCGGACAGGGTATAGGAACACTGAAGCTTTCTTT.

This clonotype has just a few counts. The J gene is TRBJ2-5, the V gene TRBV12-3 or TRBV12-4; 10 nucleotides align to TRBD2. After removal of 3 bases from V and 2 bases from J, the junction contained 6 bases not matched to a gene. The CDR3 runs to 16 residues. The CDR3 reads CASSFSTSGEQETQYF. For the CDR3, the DNA is TGTGCCAGCAGTTTTTCAACTAGCGGGGAACAAGAGACCCAGTACTTC.

This clonotype occurred a few times. The chain carries TRBV5-1 and TRBJ2-5; D possibly corresponds to TRBD2 (5 bases). Deletions cut 0 bases from V and 5 bases from J, with 8 bases between. Per the germline V gene, CDR1 is SGHRS and CDR2 is YFSETQ. The CDR3 spans 13 residues. CDR3: CASSLGLFETQYF. The CDR3, as DNA: TGCGCCAGCAGCTTGGGACTATTCGAGACCCAGTACTTC.

This chain joins TRBV20-1 and TRBJ2-1; possible D gene TRBD1, 6 bases. CDR3 length: 18 residues. Trimming removed 5 bases at V and 2 bases at J, with 25 bases between. The germline V gene has CDR1 DFQATT and CDR2 SNEGSKA (reference sequence). This CDR3 reads CSAPQLNGQTFAYNEQFF. The CDR3 coding sequence is TGCAGTGCTCCTCAACTTAACGGACAGACCTTTGCCTACAATGAGCAGTTCTTC.

This chain connects TRBV9 to TRBJ1-2; tentatively, D is TRBD1 (5 bases). Trimming left V 3 bases short and J 8 bases short, with 14 bases between. CDR3 length: 13 residues. The germline CDR1 and CDR2 sequences are SGDLS and YYNGEE. Here the CDR3 DNA reads TGTGCCAGCAGCGGAGAGGGGTTTTGGGGCTACACCTTC. Amino acid sequence: CASSGEGFWGYTF.

J is TRBJ2-7 and V is TRBV7-2, with 7 bases matching TRBD1. The CDR3 sequence is 15 residues long. The germline CDR1 and CDR2 sequences are SGHTA and FQGNSA. V lost 4 bases and J lost 2; bases outside the gene matches: 8. CDR3 in DNA: TGTGCCAGCAGCTCGATAACAGGGGTTGCCTACGAGCAGTACTTC. Protein: CASSSITGVAYEQYF.

The V call is TRBV5-6, the J call TRBJ2-2; no firm D call. V lost 2 bases to trimming and J lost 2 bases, with 10 bases between them. CDR1 and CDR2 from the germline V gene are SGHDT and YYEEEE. This CDR3 spans 15 amino acids. In DNA form, the CDR3 reads TGTGCCAGCAGCTTTTACAGCTTAAACACCGGGGAGCTGTTTTTT. Translating it yields CASSFYSLNTGELFF. Looking up the rest from reference TRBV5-6 and TRBJ2-2 gives the full variable domain: DAGVTQSPTHLIKTRGQQVTLRCSPKSGHDTVSWYQQALGQGPQFIFQYYEEEERQRGNFPDRFSGHQFPNYSSELNVNALLLGDSALYLCASSFYSLNTGELFFGEGSRLTVL.

The chain joins TRBV10-1 to TRBJ2-7; TRBD1 aligns across 8 bases. This CDR3 has 18 residues. Germline V gene lookup returns CDR1 WNHNN and CDR2 SYGVQD (reference sequence). V lost 0 bases to trimming and J lost 0 bases; unmatched junction nucleotides: 10. CDR3 amino acids: CASSESYKGTGLSYEQYF. The CDR3 DNA reads TGCGCCAGCAGTGAGTCATATAAGGGGACAGGACTCTCCTACGAGCAGTACTTC.

The count of this clonotype is one. One end of the junction varies from germline; a read error may be responsible. The gene calls are TRBV5-1 and TRBJ1-1; weak D call: TRBD1 (6 bases). This CDR3 region has 14 residues. CDR1 and CDR2 from the germline V gene are SGHRS and YFSETQ. CDR3 protein: CVSSPGTTNTEAFF. CDR3 sequence (DNA): TGCGTCAGCAGCCCCGGGACAACTAACACTGAAGCTTTCTTT.

A few counts support this clonotype. The chain employs TRBV20-1 and TRBJ1-5, with TRBD1 matching over 11 bases. Germline V CDR1 and CDR2: DFQATT, SNEGSKA (reference sequence). J was trimmed by 6 bases and V by 1 base; bases with no gene match: 2. This CDR3 contains 14 residues. Written as DNA, the CDR3 is TGCAGTGCTAGAGCGGACAGGGGGCCTCAGCCCCAGCATTTT. This gives the protein CSARADRGPQPQHF.

CDR3 in DNA: TGTGCCAGCGAAACGGAGCGAAGCAATCAGCCCCAGCATTTT. Its translation is CASETERSNQPQHF. The J gene is TRBJ1-5, the V gene TRBV2, with D unclear. V lost 8 bases, J lost 1 base, and 12 bases lay in between. Germline lookup yields CDR1 SNHLY and CDR2 FYNNEI. The CDR3 covers 14 residues.

V and J are TRBV4-3 and TRBJ2-3; TRBD1 aligns across 8 bases. From germline, CDR1 is LGHNA and CDR2 YSLEER. The CDR3 runs to 15 residues. V lost 1 base, J lost 2 bases, and 2 bases stayed unmatched. CDR3 sequence reads: CASSQGTGFTDTQYF. CDR3 DNA sequence: TGCGCCAGCAGCCAAGGGACAGGGTTCACAGATACGCAGTATTTT.

The rearrangement uses TRBV12-3 or TRBV12-4 and TRBJ2-5; 9 bases are shared with TRBD1. With V trimmed by 5 bases and J by 3 bases, 7 bases remained unmatched. The length of the CDR3 is 15 residues. CDR3 sequence reads: CASSLGTGYKETQYF. CDR3 in DNA: TGTGCCAGCAGTCTGGGGACAGGGTACAAAGAGACCCAGTACTTC.

The chain carries TRBV6-2 or TRBV6-3 and TRBJ1-2; 9 bases line up with TRBD1. CDR1 MNHEY and CDR2 SVGEGT come from the germline V gene. This CDR3 has 12 residues. J gave up 12 bases and V 5 bases, and 7 bases lay outside the gene matches. CDR3 amino acids: CASSRAGTGNTF. For the CDR3, the DNA is TGTGCCAGCAGTCGAGCCGGGACAGGGAACACCTTC.

This clonotype was detected only a few times. CDR3 sequence: CASRAGAGNEQFF. Written as DNA, the CDR3 is TGTGCCAGCAGAGCGGGGGCCGGCAATGAGCAGTTCTTC. V usage is TRBV6-6 and J usage is TRBJ2-1; TRBD2 agrees at 8 bases. The CDR3 extends over 13 amino acids. Germline loops: CDR1 MNHNY, CDR2 SVGAGI (reference sequence). With V trimmed by 6 bases and J by 6 bases, 4 bases remained unmatched.

The chain carries TRBV24-1 and TRBJ2-3, with D perhaps TRBD1 (6 bases). Deletions cut 6 bases from V and 2 bases from J, with 14 bases between. CDR1 is KGHDR and CDR2 is SFDVKD in the germline V gene. This CDR3 spans 15 amino acids. The CDR3, as DNA: TGTGCCACCAGTATGGGGACAACATCCACAGATACGCAGTATTTT. Its translation: CATSMGTTSTDTQYF.

The gene calls are TRBV5-1 and TRBJ2-1; D call uncertain. Deletions cut 4 bases from V and 7 bases from J, with 12 bases between. This CDR3 spans 13 amino acids. Germline CDR1 and CDR2: SGHRS and YFSETQ. The CDR3 region has the DNA TGCGCCAGCAGCGCGGTGTTTGGAAATGAGCAGTTCTTC. Translation gives CASSAVFGNEQFF.

In its sample, this clonotype was seen a few times. V is TRBV7-3 and J is TRBJ1-1, with unresolved D. The CDR3 covers 14 residues. In germline, CDR1 is SGHTA, CDR2 FQGTGA. The V and J ends lost 1 base and 4 bases respectively, with 10 bases between them. The CDR3 region is CASSLMVTSTEAFF. DNA for the CDR3: TGTGCCAGCAGCTTAATGGTGACGAGCACTGAAGCTTTCTTT.